This passage covers 24 T cell receptor beta chains from one sample sequenced in a study of blood T cell repertoires in COVID-19. Clones were sequenced by immunoSEQ multiplex PCR, and TCRdb holds only the in-frame ones, with some missing. The sample has approximately 120,000 clones, 88% seen once. The sample was peripheral blood. The origin of the receptors is a human donor in a cohort sampled during active COVID-19.

The chain links TRBV10-1 to TRBJ2-3, with TRBD2 identical over 7 bases. The V gene's germline CDR1 is WNHNN and CDR2 SYGVQD (reference sequence). This CDR3 has 16 amino acids. Unmatched junction bases numbered 11, after V lost 5 bases and J lost 3 bases. CDR3 sequence (DNA): TGCGCCAGCAGTAATACAGAGGGAGGGAGAACAGATACGCAGTATTTT. Protein sequence: CASSNTEGGRTDTQYF.

The chain employs TRBV5-1 and TRBJ1-2, with 8 bases fitting TRBD1. This CDR3 contains 15 residues. Trimming took 3 bases from V and 4 from J; bases not matched to a gene: 8. Germline V gene sequence: CDR1 SGHRS, CDR2 YFSETQ. The DNA of the CDR3 is TGCGCCAGCAGCTCCGACAGGGGAGAGGTCTATGGCTACACCTTC. Its translation is CASSSDRGEVYGYTF.

The chain combines TRBV10-1 with TRBJ1-1, with a weak D call TRBD1 (6 bases). CDR1 and CDR2 (germline): WNHNN, SYGVQD (reference sequence). The CDR3 covers 13 residues. Trimming pared 4 bases from V and 1 base from J, leaving 7 bases between. CDR3 DNA sequence: TGCGCCAGCAGTGGGGGACAGAACACTGAAGCTTTCTTT. It encodes CASSGGQNTEAFF.

This chain connects TRBV27 to TRBJ2-1; 11 bases are a match to TRBD2. V gave up 6 bases and J gave up 0 bases; unmatched junction bases: 7. CDR1 and CDR2 from the germline V gene are MNHEY and SMNVEV (reference sequence). The CDR3 sequence is 17 residues long. CDR3 protein: CASSNGLAGSSYNEQFF. The CDR3 region has the DNA TGTGCCAGCAGCAATGGACTAGCGGGTTCCTCCTACAATGAGCAGTTCTTC.

Here the CDR3 DNA reads TGTGCCATCAGTGAGTCGATAGCGAACACTGAAGCTTTCTTT. As protein: CAISESIANTEAFF. The chain carries TRBV10-3 and TRBJ1-1; no firm D call. The CDR3 loop spans 14 amino acids. Germline CDR1 is ENHRY and CDR2 is SYGVKD. V was trimmed by 0 bases and J by 1 base, leaving 6 bases between them.

The chain recombines TRBV24-1 with TRBJ2-1; 8 bases align to TRBD2. CDR3 size: 17 residues. With 4 bases clipped from V and 4 bases from J, the junction kept 11 bases outside the gene matches. CDR1 and CDR2 from the germline V gene are KGHDR and SFDVKD. The CDR3 loop is CATSDPRGLAGYNEQFF. CDR3 DNA: TGTGCCACCAGTGACCCCCGAGGCCTAGCGGGTTACAATGAGCAGTTCTTC.

The V and J genes are TRBV20-1 and TRBJ2-7, with TRBD2 matching 9 bases. The CDR3 spans 15 residues. Germline CDR1 reads DFQATT; CDR2 reads SNEGSKA (reference sequence). The ends lost 3 bases at V and 5 bases at J; junction bases unmatched: 11. In nucleotides, the CDR3 is TGCAGTGCTAGTGATTGGAGGACTAGCGTCCACGAGCAGTACTTC. Translation: CSASDWRTSVHEQYF.

The rearrangement joins TRBV19 to TRBJ2-1, with a tentative D call TRBD1 (6 bases). Germline lookup yields CDR1 LNHDA and CDR2 SQIVND (reference sequence). V was trimmed by 9 bases and J by 12 bases, leaving 21 bases between them. The CDR3 is 13 amino acids. CDR3 bases: TGTGCCAGCACGCAAACAGGGTTTTCTTCGCAGTTCTTC. This gives the protein CASTQTGFSSQFF.

The chain uses TRBV5-4 and TRBJ2-3; possibly TRBD2 for D (5 bases). V lost 2 bases, J lost 4 bases, and 8 bases lay in between. The CDR3 has 13 amino acids. CDR1 and CDR2 (germline): SGHNT, YYREEE (reference sequence). CDR3 amino acids: CASSFKAADTQYF. In DNA, the CDR3 is TGTGCCAGCAGCTTTAAAGCGGCAGATACGCAGTATTTT. The whole variable domain, remainder taken from reference TRBV5-4 and TRBJ2-3, is ETGVTQSPTHLIKTRGQQVTLRCSSQSGHNTVSWYQQALGQGPQFIFQYYREEENGRGNFPPRFSGLQFPNYSSELNVNALELDDSALYLCASSFKAADTQYFGPGTRLTVL.

This clone was picked up a small number of times. This sequence joins TRBV2 and TRBJ1-5, with a possible D match to TRBD1 (6 bases). There are 17 residues in the CDR3. Germline assignment: CDR1 SNHLY and CDR2 FYNNEI. The germline V and J ends were trimmed by 1 base and 6 bases, with 19 bases remaining between them. CDR3 amino acids: CASSEVWTAQGAQPQHF. The CDR3 coding sequence is TGTGCCAGCAGTGAAGTCTGGACCGCACAGGGTGCTCAGCCCCAGCATTTT.

The chain carries TRBV5-1 and TRBJ2-2; D gene uncertain. Per the germline V gene, CDR1 is SGHRS and CDR2 is YFSETQ. This CDR3 is built from 12 residues. The V end was cut by 0 bases, the J end by 7 bases, with 4 bases between. The chain's CDR3 is CASSLVVGELFF. The CDR3 DNA is TGCGCCAGCAGCTTGGTCGTCGGGGAGCTGTTTTTT.

This chain uses TRBV18 with TRBJ1-5; a possible D gene is TRBD1 (5 bases). V lost 2 bases to trimming and J lost 0 bases, with 8 bases between them. The CDR3 length is 15 residues. Germline V lookup: CDR1 KGHSH, CDR2 LQKENI. The CDR3 region is CASSPDRYSNQPQHF. The CDR3 DNA follows: TGTGCCAGCTCACCAGACAGATATAGCAATCAGCCCCAGCATTTT.

V gene TRBV10-1 combines with J gene TRBJ2-7; D uncertain. The V and J ends lost 4 bases and 2 bases respectively, with 3 bases between them. CDR3 length: 11 residues. The germline V gene has CDR1 WNHNN and CDR2 SYGVQD (reference sequence). The CDR3 region has the DNA TGCGCCAGCAGTGGAGCCTACGAGCAGTACTTC. Encoded protein: CASSGAYEQYF.

This chain joins TRBV19 and TRBJ1-2, with 7 bases aligning to TRBD1. The V and J ends lost 3 bases and 3 bases, in that order; junction bases with no gene match: 7. Germline values: CDR1 LNHDA, CDR2 SQIVND (reference sequence). CDR3 size: 15 residues. The CDR3 spells CASSITLDRYYGYTF. The CDR3 nucleotides are TGTGCCAGTAGTATCACCCTGGACAGGTACTATGGCTACACCTTC.

The rearrangement joins TRBV7-9 to TRBJ2-3; 7 bases agree with TRBD1. The CDR3 is 17 residues long. The junction had 10 bases not matched to a gene; V was cut back by 3 bases and J by 1 base. Germline-derived CDR1 and CDR2 are SEHNR and FQNEAQ (reference sequence). The CDR3 loop reads CASSFTLTGTRTDTQYF. The CDR3 DNA reads TGTGCCAGCAGCTTTACGCTGACAGGGACCCGCACAGATACGCAGTATTTT.

A few counts support this clone. This rearrangement joins TRBV18 to TRBJ2-7, with TRBD2 matching 7 bases. V gave up 5 bases and J gave up 0 bases; unmatched junction bases: 1. Per the germline V gene, CDR1 is KGHSH and CDR2 is LQKENI. This CDR3 is built from 13 residues. CDR3 protein: CASSASGSYEQYF. The CDR3 nucleotides are TGTGCCAGCTCAGCTAGCGGCTCCTACGAGCAGTACTTC.

This rearrangement joins TRBV9 to TRBJ2-1; TRBD2 might be the D (6 bases). Trimming stripped 1 base from V and 2 bases from J, with 10 bases between. Germline V lookup: CDR1 SGDLS, CDR2 YYNGEE. The CDR3 is 15 amino acids. CDR3: CASSVYRGTYNEQFF. Written as DNA, the CDR3 is TGTGCCAGCAGCGTATACCGGGGGACCTACAATGAGCAGTTCTTC.

This clone was picked up a small number of times. V usage is TRBV5-1 and J usage is TRBJ1-3; D unclear. Germline assignment: CDR1 SGHRS and CDR2 YFSETQ. V was trimmed by 1 base and J by 4 bases, leaving 9 bases between them. The length of the CDR3 is 14 residues. The CDR3 protein is CASSLYALGNTIYF. The CDR3 DNA follows: TGCGCCAGCAGCTTGTATGCGCTCGGAAACACCATATATTTT.

This clone was detected only once. The J gene is TRBJ2-1, the V gene TRBV7-9; 9 bases are shared with TRBD1. This CDR3 has 15 residues. Trimming at V came to 6 bases and at J to 1 base, leaving 4 bases not matched to a gene. The germline V gene has CDR1 SEHNR and CDR2 FQNEAQ (reference sequence). CDR3 in amino acids: CASSYDRGSYNEQFF. The DNA for the CDR3 is TGTGCCAGCAGTTATGACAGGGGGTCCTACAATGAGCAGTTCTTC. Together with reference TRBV7-9 and TRBJ2-1, the CDR3 gives the full variable domain: DTGVSQNPRHKITKRGQNVTFRCDPISEHNRLYWYRQTLGQGPEFLTYFQNEAQLEKSRLLSDRFSAERPKGSFSTLEIQRTEQGDSAMYLCASSYDRGSYNEQFFGPGTRLTVL.

This clone was counted between two and nine times. The CDR3 loop reads CASSLVFPGVGDTQYF. The CDR3 nucleotides are TGTGCCAGCAGCTTAGTTTTTCCAGGGGTTGGGGATACGCAGTATTTT. The chain links TRBV11-2 to TRBJ2-3, with D maybe TRBD1 (6 bases). V lost 1 base and J lost 6, with 17 bases in between. The CDR3 loop spans 16 amino acids. Germline CDR1 and CDR2: SGHAT and FQNNGV.

The rearrangement links TRBV2 to TRBJ2-1; no definite D call. In germline, CDR1 is SNHLY, CDR2 FYNNEI. Trimming shortened V by 3 bases and J by 10 bases, and 7 bases separated the two germline ends. The CDR3 is made up of 11 amino acids. CDR3 bases: TGTGCCAGCAGTGACGGGTGGGAGCAGTTCTTC. It yields the protein CASSDGWEQFF.

This sequence joins TRBV21-1 and TRBJ2-3; the D call TRBD1 from the table was never checked on the DNA. TRBV21-1 is a pseudogene. The CDR3 has 23 residues. CDR3 sequence: CASSIRGRKPGQGVLVSTDTQYF. The CDR3 nucleotides read TGTGCCAGCAGCATTCGCGGAAGAAAACCGGGACAGGGGGTTCTTGTTAGCACAGATACGCAGTATTTT.

This clone came up a few times. V gene TRBV27 combines with J gene TRBJ2-2; a possible D gene is TRBD1 (5 bases). CDR1 is MNHEY, CDR2 SMNVEV, per germline (reference sequence). V lost 4 bases to trimming and J lost 5 bases, with 14 bases between them. The CDR3 has 15 residues. DNA for the CDR3: TGTGCCAGCAGTTCGCAGGGCCCAGGAACCGGGGAGCTGTTTTTT. As protein: CASSSQGPGTGELFF.

This chain links TRBV5-6 with TRBJ1-1; D not certain. The CDR3 is 15 residues long. Trimming shortened V by 4 bases and J by 7 bases, and 20 bases separated the two germline ends. Germline V lookup: CDR1 SGHDT, CDR2 YYEEEE. The CDR3 reads CASSPPANGGGEAFF. CDR3 bases: TGTGCCAGCAGCCCCCCGGCCAATGGCGGCGGTGAAGCTTTCTTT.